This is a list of T cell receptor beta chains from one sample in a study of OX40 agonist ivuxolimab in advanced cancers. Method: immunoSEQ multiplex PCR; TCRdb's copy keeps in-frame clones and lacks some. The top ten hold 1.5% to 2% of the sample, which has over 55,000 clones, 80% to 90% seen once. Sequenced material: CD4+ or CD8+ T cells sorted from blood, taken in a trial of the OX40 agonist ivuxolimab. The receptors stem from an adult with an advanced solid tumor such as melanoma, head and neck, liver or kidney cancer. The CDR3 runs from the conserved cysteine through the conserved F or W.

TRBV10-3 | 12 | CAISVSTDTQYF
TRBV5-1 | 14 | CASSLSGDGVGQFF
TRBV28 | 15 | CASSPTQDSNTEAFF
TRBV7-9 | 16 | CASSLVWRQDNEKLFF
TRBV14 | 16 | CASSQLSGRAFNEQFF
TRBV27 | 14 | CATSPRQGARTQYF
TRBV5-1 | 17 | CASSRGPKAGGEYEQYF
TRBV27 | 12 | CASKAPGAGYTF
TRBV5-8 | 13 | CASSLPGRDGTYF
TRBV28 | 14 | CASSSPGTDYGYTF
TRBV10-1 | 16 | CASNLTWGAQNNEQFF
TRBV28 | 14 | CASSLSGRLETQYF
TRBV27 | 15 | CASRQRTGGYNEQFF
TRBV29-1 | 15 | CSVNREVGSYNEQFF
TRBV19 | 13 | CASQGADQETQYF
TRBV5-6 | 15 | CASSKLAGVTGELFF
TRBV27 | 14 | CASSFGGSTNIQYF
TRBV14 | 12 | CASSQVPETQYF
TRBV2 | 14 | CASSIAGGRDEQFF
TRBV4-1 | 15 | CASSQTGAANEKLFF
TRBV5-4 | 15 | CASSPPQGAWTEAFF
TRBV5-1 | 16 | CASSPQLAGGFYEQFF
TRBV6-1 | 15 | CASSTSPGQYNEQFF
TRBV7-3 | 14 | CASSPKTDYNEQFF
TRBV6-1 | 12 | CATRTAGNTIYF
TRBV11-2 | 15 | CASSQDGGTYNEQFF
TRBV20-1 | 11 | CSAREDYEQYF
TRBV6-6 | 14 | CASSPWGVDQPQHF
TRBV9 | 15 | CASSVGVGKGETQYF
TRBV5-4 | 12 | CASSEKDYEQYF
TRBV19 | 14 | CASSKRQSTGELFF
TRBV29-1 | 14 | CSVERTLSTDTQYF
TRBV29-1 | 14 | CSVLTGDSKNIQYF
TRBV7-2 | 16 | CASSRDKDRATYEQYF
TRBV5-1 | 14 | CASNLGPPSYEQYF
TRBV20-1 | 11 | CSARDDYEQYF
TRBV18 | 13 | CASSPATGYGYTF